The TCR beta chain described here comes from a study of CD8 T cells in Susac syndrome. Sequencing of TCR beta was performed on blood CD8+ T cells and on blood CD4+ T cells. Concerning this clonotype itself: What it binds is not known.

CDR3 length equals 14 residues. CDR1 is DFQATT and CDR2 is SNEGSKA in the germline V gene (reference sequence). The V and J ends lost 3 bases and 2 bases respectively, with 10 bases between them. RNA was extracted with the RNeasy kit, and a quantity of roughly 0.5 to 1 ug was reverse transcribed using random hexamers. Multiplex PCR with immunoSEQ amplified the TCR beta CDR3 across 54 Vbeta and 13 Jbeta. From the immunoSEQ multiplex PCR reads, TCRdb called clonotypes with MiXCR, one entry per CDR3 protein. Of approximately 160,000 distinct CDR3 sequences in the sample, under 95% were seen once. General study points: The study's TCR sequencing and HLA analysis covered a relatively small number of individuals, and the study acknowledged this.

Material for sequencing was CD4+ T cells from PBMCs. The clonotype comes from a human donor with multiple sclerosis. The rearrangement links TRBV20-1 to TRBJ1-4, with TRBD1 as a possible D gene (6 bases). The CDR3 spells CSASQGLTNEKLFF. Here the CDR3 DNA reads TGCAGTGCTAGTCAGGGGTTGACTAATGAAAAACTGTTTTTT.